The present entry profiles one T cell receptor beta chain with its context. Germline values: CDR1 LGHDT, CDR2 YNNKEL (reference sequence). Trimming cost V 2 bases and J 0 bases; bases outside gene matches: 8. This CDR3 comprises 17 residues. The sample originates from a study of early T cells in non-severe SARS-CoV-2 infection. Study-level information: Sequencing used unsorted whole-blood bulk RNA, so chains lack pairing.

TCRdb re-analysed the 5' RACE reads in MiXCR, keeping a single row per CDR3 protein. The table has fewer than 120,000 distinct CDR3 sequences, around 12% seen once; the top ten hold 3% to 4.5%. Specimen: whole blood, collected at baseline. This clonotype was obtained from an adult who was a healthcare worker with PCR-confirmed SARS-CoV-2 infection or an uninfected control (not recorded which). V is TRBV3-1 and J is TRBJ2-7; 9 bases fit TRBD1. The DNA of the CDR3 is TGTGCCAGCAGCCAACTACAGGGGGCGCGGGGCTCCTACGAGCAGTACTTC. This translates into CASSQLQGARGSYEQYF.